The source of this T cell receptor beta chain is a study of T-cell memory formation after mild COVID-19. Study-wide background: TCR clusters largely stayed donor specific. Study observations and caveats: Day 37-peaking second-wave clones had unconfirmed SARS-CoV-2 specificity. The study found contracting CD4+ clones mainly in CM and EM and contracting CD8+ clones in EMRA.

CDR3 length equals 15 residues. From germline, CDR1 is ENHRY and CDR2 SYGVKD. V dropped 5 bases and J dropped 1 base, with 12 bases sitting between them. TCR alpha and TCR beta cDNA libraries carrying sample barcodes and UMIs came from 5'RACE with constant-segment primers. TCRdb recomputed calls from the 5' RACE reads with MiXCR, one row per CDR3 protein. The table records approximately 440,000 distinct CDR3 sequences, around 20% of them present only once. The table lists this clonotype with a few counts. Its antigen remains unknown. This rearrangement joins TRBV10-3 to TRBJ2-1; D may correspond to TRBD1 or TRBD2 (5 bases each). Sequenced sample: PBMCs or a T cell subset sorted from them (not recorded which). The sequence was obtained from an adult woman who had mild COVID-19 (a few samples of this study predate the infection). Cell type and time point are not known. The chain's CDR3 is CAISSGTPSYNEQFF. CDR3 sequence (DNA): TGTGCCATCAGTTCCGGGACCCCTTCCTACAATGAGCAGTTCTTC.